This T cell receptor (beta chain) was documented in a study of kidney transplant recipient with SARS-CoV-2 infection. Each CDR3 protein is one row after TCRdb ran MiXCR on the reads. The sample contains about 240,000 distinct CDR3 sequences, 25% to 30% of which appear only once. This clonotype was detected ten times or more. This CDR3 spans 16 amino acids. The ends were cut back, 5 bases at V and 4 bases at J, with 21 bases in the middle. Germline V lookup: CDR1 SGHNT, CDR2 YYREEE (reference sequence). This TCR was recovered from a young adult male patient who had COVID-19 and was a kidney transplant recipient. Some T cells may be supplied by the graft donor. The chain joins TRBV5-4 to TRBJ1-2; D not resolved. The source was a blood sample, collected at baseline and on roughly day 110 from a kidney transplant recipient. This CDR3 is CASSDYVPGKTYGYTF. The CDR3 DNA follows: TGTGCCAGCAGTGATTACGTACCAGGAAAGACCTATGGCTACACCTTC. The variable domain in full, completed from reference TRBV5-4 and TRBJ1-2, reads ETGVTQSPTHLIKTRGQQVTLRCSSQSGHNTVSWYQQALGQGPQFIFQYYREEENGRGNFPPRFSGLQFPNYSSELNVNALELDDSALYLCASSDYVPGKTYGYTFGSGTRLTVV.